The 3 T cell receptor beta chains below all came from one sample that was sequenced in a study of blood T cell repertoires in COVID-19. The data were produced by immunoSEQ multiplex PCR, yet TCRdb's version contains in-frame clones alone and is incomplete. The repertoire holds roughly 180,000 clones, with approximately 87% as singletons. Sequences were obtained from PBMCs or T cells enriched from blood (not recorded which). All receptors derive from a woman aged 45-65 years who had recovered from COVID-19.

The chain joins TRBV3-1 (or the pseudogene TRBV3-2) to TRBJ2-5; D not resolved. Trimming removed 3 bases at V and 5 bases at J, with 7 bases between. In germline, CDR1 is LGHDT, CDR2 YNNKEL (reference sequence). There are 12 residues in the CDR3. CDR3 in amino acids: CASSQSMETQYF. Written as DNA, the CDR3 is TGTGCCAGCAGCCAGTCCATGGAGACCCAGTACTTC.

This chain uses TRBV20-1 with TRBJ2-7, with 8 bases identical to TRBD1. V lost 7 bases, J lost 3 bases, and 2 bases stayed unmatched. The CDR3 contains 11 residues. The germline gives CDR1 DFQATT, CDR2 SNEGSKA (reference sequence). The CDR3 sequence is CSVQGGYEQYV. The CDR3 region has the DNA TGCAGTGTACAGGGGGGCTACGAGCAGTACGTC.

J is TRBJ2-1 and V is TRBV19; 11 positions match TRBD2. J gave up 1 base and V 6 bases, and 5 bases lay outside the gene matches. CDR1 is LNHDA, CDR2 SQIVND, per germline (reference sequence). The CDR3 contains 16 residues. The CDR3 spells CASSPLAGASYNEQFF. CDR3 nucleotides: TGTGCCAGTAGCCCACTAGCGGGAGCATCCTACAATGAGCAGTTCTTC.